Listed below are T cell receptor beta chains from one sample, sequenced in a study of T cell repertoires in cytomegalovirus infection. TCRdb re-derived calls from the reads in MiXCR, one entry per CDR3 protein. Here the sample spans roughly 230,000 distinct CDR3 sequences, 9% to 15% being singletons. The specimen sequenced was PBMCs. The source is a human donor in good health (CMV status not recorded). Some clones in this sample may be carry-over from other donors' samples. Each CDR3 is given with its conserved first and last residue. D genes are given only for firm matches. Not every row has a clone size; where given, it reads once, few, many or a size class.

J,D,size,V,CDR3,DNA
TRBJ2-5,TRBD2,few,TRBV12-3/TRBV12-4,CASSWSLADKETQYF,TGTGCCAGCAGTTGGAGTCTAGCGGATAAAGAGACCCAGTACTTC
TRBJ2-1,TRBD1,many,TRBV2,CASSRGPTSYNEQFF,TGTGCCAGCAGCAGGGGGCCTACCTCTTACAATGAGCAGTTCTTC
TRBJ2-7,.,many,TRBV7-2,CASSLGVSSYEQYF,TGTGCCAGCAGCCTAGGGGTCAGTTCCTACGAGCAGTACTTC
TRBJ2-5,.,few,TRBV28,CASSRDGQTQYF,TGTGCCAGCAGTCGGGACGGCCAGACCCAGTACTTC
TRBJ1-1,.,many,TRBV19,CASSRRGLTEAFF,TGTGCCAGTAGCCGACGGGGGCTCACTGAAGCTTTCTTT
TRBJ2-5,.,.,TRBV11-2,CASTSAETQYF,TGTGCCAGCACAAGTGCGGAGACCCAGTACTTC
TRBJ1-2,.,few,TRBV29-1,CSVVQRAAIGGYTF,TGCAGCGTTGTCCAACGGGCCGCAATAGGGGGCTACACCTTC
TRBJ2-5,.,many,TRBV7-6,CASSLLATPGETQYF,TGTGCCAGCAGCTTACTAGCGACACCGGGGGAGACCCAGTACTTC
TRBJ1-2,.,.,TRBV12-3/TRBV12-4,CASRSTGGYTF,TGTGCCAGCAGGTCGACAGGCGGCTACACCTTC
TRBJ1-6,.,many,TRBV7-2,CASSFLPRDNSYNSPLHF,TGTGCCAGCAGCTTCCTACCCCGGGACAACAGCTATAATTCACCCCTCCACTTT
TRBJ2-5,.,many,TRBV7-2,CASSLRGDGETQYF,TGTGCCAGCAGCTTACGGGGAGACGGAGAGACCCAGTACTTC
TRBJ2-5,.,many,TRBV20-1,CSANPWGTGGYQETQYF,TGCAGTGCTAACCCATGGGGGACTGGAGGGTACCAAGAGACCCAGTACTTC
TRBJ2-3,TRBD2,.,TRBV19,CASSIAGTSGGTTDTQYF,TGTGCCAGTAGTATAGCCGGGACTAGCGGGGGGACAACAGATACGCAGTATTTT
TRBJ1-2,.,.,TRBV7-9,CASSPAEGPETF,TGTGCCAGCAGCCCAGCCGAGGGCCCCGAGACCTTC
TRBJ2-1,TRBD2,many,TRBV28,CASSRLAGGPGEQFF,TGTGCCAGCAGTAGACTAGCGGGAGGGCCGGGGGAGCAGTTCTTC
TRBJ2-7,TRBD2,.,TRBV20-1,CSAPRTSGSEEQYF,TGCAGTGCTCCCCGGACTAGCGGGAGTGAGGAGCAGTACTTC
TRBJ2-5,TRBD2,many,TRBV7-3,CASSPNGLAGDQETQYF,TGTGCCAGCAGCCCCAATGGACTAGCGGGAGACCAAGAGACCCAGTACTTC
TRBJ2-5,TRBD2,many,TRBV5-5,CASSLSGAVGETQYF,TGTGCCAGCAGCTTGAGCGGGGCGGTAGGAGAGACCCAGTACTTC
TRBJ1-2,.,many,TRBV7-2,CASSSGPYYTF,TGTGCCAGCAGCTCCGGGCCCTACTACACCTTC
TRBJ2-3,TRBD2,many,TRBV7-8,CASRGTSGATGSYDTQYF,TGTGCCAGCAGAGGGACTAGCGGGGCCACCGGGTCGTACGATACGCAGTATTTT
TRBJ2-1,TRBD2,.,TRBV5-1,CASSERESSYNEQFF,TGCGCCAGCAGCGAGCGGGAGAGCTCCTACAATGAGCAGTTCTTC
TRBJ1-1,.,many,TRBV11-2,CASSFVTDSEAFF,TGTGCCAGCAGCTTTGTAACCGACAGTGAAGCTTTCTTT
TRBJ2-1,TRBD2,many,TRBV7-2,CASSSSSGRAFNEQFF,TGTGCCAGCAGCTCTTCTAGCGGGAGGGCCTTCAATGAGCAGTTCTTC
TRBJ2-7,TRBD2,few,TRBV12-3/TRBV12-4,CASSLRLAGTDEQYF,TGTGCCAGCAGTCTCAGACTAGCGGGGACAGACGAGCAGTACTTC
TRBJ1-2,.,many,TRBV7-2,CASSLVGQGYGYTF,TGTGCCAGCAGCTTAGTGGGACAAGGCTATGGCTACACCTTC
TRBJ2-5,.,.,TRBV6-2/TRBV6-3,CASSYSATQYF,TGTGCCAGCAGTTACTCGGCGACCCAGTACTTC
TRBJ2-5,.,many,TRBV7-2,CASSPSSLWGSQETQYF,TGTGCCAGCAGCCCATCCTCCTTATGGGGGTCCCAAGAGACCCAGTACTTC
TRBJ2-1,TRBD1,many,TRBV7-2,CASSFRQGDNEQFF,TGTGCCAGCAGCTTTCGACAGGGTGACAATGAGCAGTTCTTC
TRBJ2-1,TRBD2,.,TRBV14,CASSRGRAISYNEQFF,TGTGCCAGCAGTCGGGGGAGGGCCATCTCCTACAATGAGCAGTTCTTC
TRBJ1-2,TRBD1,.,TRBV7-9,CYSSHDRGQNYGYTF,TGTTACAGCAGCCACGACAGGGGGCAGAACTATGGCTACACCTTC
TRBJ1-1,TRBD1,.,TRBV6-6,CASTFAGQAWLF,TGTGCCAGCACCTTTGCGGGACAGGCTTGGCTCTTT
TRBJ2-5,TRBD1,few,TRBV28,CASSPLQGQQTQYF,TGTGCTAGCAGTCCTCTACAGGGGCAGCAGACCCAGTACTTC